This T cell receptor (beta chain) was profiled in a study of blood T cell repertoires in COVID-19. The method was immunoSEQ multiplex PCR; TCRdb's version includes in-frame clones alone and lacks a portion of them. The repertoire consists of roughly 200,000 clones, with approximately 80% occurring once and the leading ten covering approximately 10%. CDR3 length: 18 residues. Germline V gives CDR1 MDHEN, CDR2 SYDVKM. The ends lost 2 bases at V and 3 bases at J; junction bases unmatched: 13. The source material was peripheral blood. This TCR was recovered from a woman aged 40-49 years with COVID-19, enrolled during active disease. V usage is TRBV28 and J usage is TRBJ2-3; the match to TRBD2 covers 8 bases. CDR3 coding DNA: TGTGCCAGCAGTTTAGATGCTAGCGGGTCTGGGACGACAGATACGCAGTATTTT. Translation gives CASSLDASGSGTTDTQYF.